This T cell receptor (beta chain) came from a study of blood T cells in healthy people across ages. Study conclusions and caveats: Naive CD4+ cell counts and diversity both ran higher in long-lived than in aged donors.

V trimming: 6 bases; J trimming: 8 bases; junction bases outside the gene matches: 6. CDR3 size: 12 residues. Germline V gives CDR1 DFQATT, CDR2 SNEGSKA (reference sequence). With regard to this clonotype: Its antigen is still unknown.

For the second PCR, which ran for roughly 7 to 11 cycles, a sample-barcoded 5' primer and a J-beta primer mix were used. Each CDR3 protein gets one entry after TCRdb re-called the 5' RACE reads with MiXCR. The data contain more than 600,000 distinct CDR3 sequences, 25% of them seen just once; the ten biggest clones take up 9.4%. These data are also associated with another study on T cells of mothers and their children. That study reports: Donation involved three healthy Caucasian mothers and the six children that they had. Barcodes and 2-4 random nucleotides were added by M1S in the second PCR.

The sample consisted of blood. The rearrangement links TRBV20-1 to TRBJ2-1, with 8 bases identical to TRBD1. This receptor was obtained from a boy aged 5-17 years in good health. CDR3 amino acids: CSATPGGDEQFF. Here the CDR3 DNA reads TGCAGTGCAACACCAGGGGGCGATGAGCAGTTCTTC.